The sequence of this T cell receptor beta chain was determined in a study of breast tumors, draining lymph nodes, adjacent tissues. Study-level findings and limits: Compared with lymph nodes, tumors were less diverse; compared with nontumor tissue, more.

This clonotype was seen ten or more times. What it binds is unknown. Breast cancer patients provided tissue from their axillary draining lymph nodes. Per germline, CDR1 SGHTA and CDR2 FQGNSA. Trimming took 6 bases from V and 5 from J; bases not matched to a gene: 5. The CDR3 is 15 amino acids. TCRdb ran MiXCR on the multiplex PCR reads and lists one entry per CDR3 protein. The data contain some 140,000 distinct CDR3 sequences, about a fifth of them singletons. The specimen was axillary lymph node tissue. This clonotype was sampled from a female donor with breast cancer. Some clones in this sample may be carry-over from other donors' samples. The V call is TRBV7-2, the J call TRBJ2-2; 11 bases line up with TRBD2. The CDR3 nucleotides read TGTGCCAGCAGGGTGACTAGCGGGATTACCGGGGAGCTGTTTTTT. Its protein is CASRVTSGITGELFF.